A single sample is the source of the 14 T cell receptor beta chains below, sequenced in a study of blood T cell repertoires in COVID-19. Using immunoSEQ multiplex PCR, the repertoire was profiled, and TCRdb retains in-frame clones only, with some absent. The sample carries a few hundred thousand clones, nearly 90% recorded once. The sample taken for sequencing was PBMCs or T cells enriched from blood (not recorded which). The receptor source for this set is a man aged 25-45 years who had been exposed to COVID-19.

The chain couples TRBV12-3 or TRBV12-4 to TRBJ1-2; D is possibly TRBD1 (6 bases). Trimming cost V 10 bases and J 3 bases, with 9 bases left between them. The CDR3 covers 11 residues. The CDR3: CANSGDYGYTF. The CDR3 bases are TGTGCCAACTCAGGGGACTATGGCTACACCTTC.

This clone was observed a single time. This rearrangement joins TRBV7-3 to TRBJ1-1; D not certain. The ends were cut back, 5 bases at V and 0 bases at J, with 7 bases in the middle. The CDR3 is made up of 13 amino acids. The germline V gene encodes CDR1 SGHTA and CDR2 FQGTGA. CDR3 residues: CASSDQMNTEAFF. Written as DNA, the CDR3 is TGTGCCAGCAGCGATCAGATGAACACTGAAGCTTTCTTT.

This clone was recorded once. The genes are TRBV20-1 and TRBJ2-5; D unresolved. Trimming removed 4 bases from V and 4 bases from J, with 4 bases in between. This CDR3 spans 10 amino acids. CDR1 DFQATT and CDR2 SNEGSKA come from the germline V gene (reference sequence). Written as DNA, the CDR3 is TGCAGTGCTATCTTAGAGACCCAGTACTTC. Translation gives CSAILETQYF.

The rearrangement joins TRBV4-1 to TRBJ2-5, with D hard to call. Germline CDR1 reads MGHRA; CDR2 reads YSYEKL. V was clipped by 1 base and J by 0 bases, with 9 bases between them. This CDR3 comprises 15 residues. CDR3 loop: CASSQGVGYQETQYF. The CDR3 region has the DNA TGCGCCAGCAGCCAAGGGGTCGGGTACCAAGAGACCCAGTACTTC.

The chain recombines TRBV4-1 with TRBJ1-4; unclear D gene. The CDR3 extends over 15 amino acids. V was pared by 1 base and J by 8 bases, with 14 bases between. Germline V gives CDR1 MGHRA, CDR2 YSYEKL. The CDR3 coding sequence is TGCGCCAGCAGCCAAGTCGGAGTGGTGGAAGAAAAACTGTTTTTT. It codes for CASSQVGVVEEKLFF.

V and J are TRBV2 and TRBJ1-3, with D unresolved. The germline V gene has CDR1 SNHLY and CDR2 FYNNEI. The CDR3 spans 15 residues. V lost 2 bases and J lost 1, with 9 bases in between. CDR3 residues: CASSESGISGNTIYF. The CDR3 DNA reads TGTGCCAGCAGTGAATCGGGAATTTCTGGAAACACCATATATTTT.

V is TRBV6-5 and J is TRBJ2-1, with 10 bases fitting TRBD1. The V segment lost 5 bases and the J segment 1 base; nucleotides outside the gene matches: 2. The CDR3 runs 15 residues. The germline gives CDR1 MNHEY, CDR2 SVGAGI. The CDR3 bases are TGTGCCAGCAGTAAGGACAGGGGGTCCTACAATGAGCAGTTCTTC. Its translation: CASSKDRGSYNEQFF.

The genes are TRBV19 and TRBJ2-5; D remains ambiguous. Trimming stripped 6 bases from V and 3 bases from J, with 17 bases between. Per the germline V gene, CDR1 is LNHDA and CDR2 is SQIVND (reference sequence). The CDR3 is 15 amino acids. CDR3 sequence: CASSIPPGGKETQYF. DNA of the CDR3: TGTGCCAGTAGCATCCCTCCTGGCGGCAAAGAGACCCAGTACTTC.

This chain links TRBV29-1 with TRBJ2-3; 10 positions match TRBD2. Germline CDR1 is SQVTM and CDR2 is ANQGSEA. The CDR3 covers 18 residues. V was pared by 6 bases and J by 2 bases, with 17 bases of the junction left unmatched. Here the CDR3 DNA reads TGCAGCGTGGGAGGGGAGCGGGGGGGCCGAGTGGACACAGATACGCAGTATTTT. Protein sequence: CSVGGERGGRVDTDTQYF.

V gene TRBV9 combines with J gene TRBJ2-1; the D gene is possibly TRBD2 (6 bases). There are 14 residues in the CDR3. Per the germline V gene, CDR1 is SGDLS and CDR2 is YYNGEE. The V end lost 4 bases, the J end lost 4 bases, and 12 bases lay between the germline ends. The CDR3 DNA reads as TGTGCCAGCAGCCCGGGGGAAACTTACAATGAGCAGTTCTTC. Protein: CASSPGETYNEQFF.

The chain recombines TRBV18 with TRBJ2-5, with TRBD2 as a possible D gene (6 bases). Germline CDR1 is KGHSH and CDR2 is LQKENI. Trimming cost V 3 bases and J 2 bases, with 10 bases left between them. The CDR3 spans 14 residues. This CDR3 reads CASSPGGGQETQYF. CDR3 nucleotide sequence: TGTGCCAGCTCACCCGGTGGGGGGCAAGAGACCCAGTACTTC.

The rearrangement joins TRBV3-1 (or the pseudogene TRBV3-2) to TRBJ2-1; 8 bases map to TRBD2. With 1 base clipped from V and 5 bases from J, the junction kept 4 bases outside the gene matches. Looked up from germline, CDR1 is LGHDT and CDR2 is YNNKEL (reference sequence). This CDR3 spans 15 amino acids. CDR3 protein: CASSQAAGAHNEQFF. CDR3 nucleotides: TGTGCCAGCAGCCAAGCAGCGGGGGCTCACAATGAGCAGTTCTTC.

A word on this clone: At one of its ends the junction is not consistent with the germline gene, which may arise from a read error. J is TRBJ2-7 and V is TRBV2, with TRBD2 matching over 9 bases. The germline V gene has CDR1 SNHLY and CDR2 FYNNEI. CDR3 length: 14 amino acids. Here the CDR3 reads CASREGTSFGEQYF. CDR3 sequence (DNA): TGTGCCAGCAGGGAAGGGACTAGCTTCGGAGAGCAGTACTTC.

The chain joins TRBV3-1 (or the pseudogene TRBV3-2) to TRBJ2-5; no clear D. Germline-derived CDR1 and CDR2 are LGHDT and YNNKEL (reference sequence). Trimming cost V 1 base and J 5 bases, with 17 bases left between them. The CDR3 runs 16 residues. CDR3 DNA: TGTGCCAGCAGCCAAGCCGGGTACCGTCACGGGGAGACCCAGTACTTC. It encodes CASSQAGYRHGETQYF.